The table lists the clone carrying this TCR beta chain with many counts. The antigen is unknown. This specimen comes from a study of Graves' ophthalmopathy and Graves' hyperthyroidism. Study overall: Samples of peripheral blood were obtained at initial diagnosis, prior to treatment of any kind.

Study-wide results and limits: For separating ophthalmopathy from stable hyperthyroidism, a 13-signature model gave 87.88% sensitivity and roughly 79% specificity.

This CDR3 contains 13 residues. Trimming removed 8 bases at V and 1 base at J, with 11 bases between. Germline CDR1 is KGHDR and CDR2 is SFDVKD. Transcripts of RNA were the source for amplifying TCR beta CDR3 regions. The authors performed first-round RT-PCR with HTBI primers and then a second-round multiplex PCR. TCRdb re-analysed the multiplex PCR reads in MiXCR, keeping a single row per CDR3 protein. In the table there are 660,000 or so distinct CDR3 sequences, 35% to 45% of which are singletons. Other autoimmune diseases, uncontrolled infections, pregnancy or lactation ruled patients out of participation.

The source of this sequence is an adult man with Graves' ophthalmopathy. Material: peripheral blood. V usage is TRBV24-1 and J usage is TRBJ2-7, with a tentative D call TRBD2 (5 bases). CDR3 bases: TGTGCCACCACGGGATCGTTTTCCTACGAGCAGTACTTC. This translates into CATTGSFSYEQYF.